One and the same sample provided the 28 T cell receptor beta chains below, sequenced in a study of T cells in Graves' hyperthyroidism and ophthalmopathy. There were TCR beta CDR3 regions amplified from RNA transcripts. HTBI primers were used for first-round RT-PCR of the TCR CDR3. TCRdb recomputed calls from the multiplex PCR reads with MiXCR, one row per CDR3 protein. This table has about 690,000 distinct CDR3 sequences, roughly 17% appearing once. Source material: blood. These TCRs come from a man between 45 and 60 years old with Graves' hyperthyroidism.

As to this clonotype: This clone may be a read error of a much larger clone one base away. This chain uses TRBV28 with TRBJ2-7; a possible D gene is TRBD2 (5 bases). The CDR3 contains 14 residues. Germline V gives CDR1 MDHEN, CDR2 SYDVKM. V was pared by 7 bases and J by 7 bases, with 20 bases between. The DNA for the CDR3 is TGTGCCAGCATTTTCGGGAACTCTATGGGTGAGCAGTACTTC. It translates to CASIFGNSMGEQYF.

The chain employs TRBV19 and TRBJ1-6; 12 positions match TRBD1. V lost 5 bases and J lost 16; bases outside the gene matches: 15. The germline gives CDR1 LNHDA, CDR2 SQIVND (reference sequence). The CDR3 length is 16 residues. The CDR3 region is CASSLTGTGGLELLHF. CDR3 coding DNA: TGTGCCAGTAGTCTCACCGGGACAGGGGGCCTTGAGCTTCTCCACTTT.

This clonotype was counted only a few times. The chain uses TRBV7-8 and TRBJ1-3; 7 bases fit TRBD1. The CDR3 has 15 residues. The germline gives CDR1 SGHVS, CDR2 FQNEAQ. Trimming took 5 bases from V and 4 from J; bases not matched to a gene: 8. The CDR3 sequence: CASSPGTARGNTIYF. The CDR3 DNA is TGTGCCAGCAGCCCCGGGACAGCAAGGGGAAACACCATATATTTT.

This clonotype was detected only a few times. This chain connects TRBV6-5 to TRBJ2-1, with 9 bases that match TRBD2. The CDR3 runs 15 residues. Germline-derived CDR1 and CDR2 are MNHEY and SVGAGI. J was trimmed by 5 bases and V by 2 bases; bases with no gene match: 4. This chain's CDR3 is CASSYGQREDNEQFF. The CDR3 coding sequence is TGTGCCAGCAGTTACGGGCAGCGGGAGGACAATGAGCAGTTCTTC.

This clonotype was detected a few times. This chain joins TRBV20-1 and TRBJ2-3; 12 nucleotides agree with TRBD2. The ends lost 6 bases at V and 0 bases at J; junction bases unmatched: 16. The CDR3 sequence is 19 residues long. The germline gives CDR1 DFQATT, CDR2 SNEGSKA (reference sequence). The CDR3 DNA follows: TGCAGTGCCGAGCCCGGACTAGCGGGATATCCTACTAGCACAGATACGCAGTATTTT. Its translation: CSAEPGLAGYPTSTDTQYF.

This clonotype was recorded many times. V is TRBV20-1 and J is TRBJ1-1, with D uncertain. This CDR3 comprises 14 residues. Trimming shortened V by 5 bases and J by 0 bases, and 13 bases separated the two germline ends. Germline V gene lookup returns CDR1 DFQATT and CDR2 SNEGSKA (reference sequence). CDR3 protein: CSAPRTVMNTEAFF. The CDR3 DNA reads as TGCAGTGCTCCGAGGACGGTGATGAACACTGAAGCTTTCTTT.

The sample holds many counts of this clonotype. The CDR3 loop reads CSVEGQGGTEAFF. CDR3 coding DNA: TGCAGCGTTGAAGGTCAGGGGGGCACTGAAGCTTTCTTT. The rearrangement uses TRBV29-1 and TRBJ1-1; 7 bases line up with TRBD1. The germline V gene has CDR1 SQVTM and CDR2 ANQGSEA. The CDR3 has 13 residues. V was clipped by 1 base and J by 4 bases; unmatched bases: 3.

The V and J genes are TRBV7-9 and TRBJ1-5; D perhaps matches TRBD1 (5 bases). CDR1 and CDR2 from the germline V gene are SEHNR and FQNEAQ (reference sequence). V was shortened by 1 base and J by 3 bases, with 10 bases between the two germline ends. The CDR3 has 15 amino acids. CDR3 in amino acids: CASSLGQSNNQPQHF. CDR3 DNA: TGTGCCAGCAGCTTAGGACAGAGCAACAATCAGCCCCAGCATTTT.

This clonotype was recorded at least ten times. The chain combines TRBV28 with TRBJ2-7; 8 bases are shared with TRBD2. This CDR3 is 19 amino acids long. J gave up 3 bases and V 5 bases, and 21 bases lay outside the gene matches. Germline V gene lookup returns CDR1 MDHEN and CDR2 SYDVKM. DNA of the CDR3: TGTGCCAGCAGTACCTCCGGGACTAGAGGGCGTCGGACACTCTACGAGCAGTACTTC. Its translation: CASSTSGTRGRRTLYEQYF. The full variable domain, in which reference TRBV28 and TRBJ2-7 provide the parts outside the CDR3, is DVKVTQSSRYLVKRTGEKVFLECVQDMDHENMFWYRQDPGLGLRLIYFSYDVKMKEKGDIPEGYSVSREKKERFSLILESASTNQTSMYLCASSTSGTRGRRTLYEQYFGPGTRLTVT.

This clonotype has ten or more counts. The chain recombines TRBV6-1 with TRBJ2-5; D perhaps matches TRBD1 (5 bases). The CDR3 consists of 14 residues. The germline CDR1 and CDR2 sequences are MNHNS and SASEGT. Between the trimmed V and J ends, which lost 6 bases and 2 bases, there was a span of 13 bases. CDR3 DNA: TGTGCCAGCAGAACAGAACAGGTGCAAGAGACCCAGTACTTC. Protein: CASRTEQVQETQYF.

This clonotype was seen at least ten times. The V gene is TRBV6-2 or TRBV6-3, the J gene TRBJ2-6; weak D call: TRBD1 (6 bases). The V end was cut by 4 bases, the J end by 0 bases, with 10 bases between. The germline gives CDR1 MNHEY, CDR2 SVGEGT. The CDR3 is 16 amino acids. The CDR3 coding sequence is TGTGCCAGCAGTTCCAGGACAGCCTCTGGGGCCAACGTCCTGACTTTC. It yields the protein CASSSRTASGANVLTF.

This clonotype has a handful of counts. A junction boundary mismatches the germline segment, possibly from a read error. The chain couples TRBV28 to TRBJ2-5; D ambiguous. Germline assignment: CDR1 MDHEN and CDR2 SYDVKM. This CDR3 is built from 14 residues. CDR3 sequence (DNA): TGTGCCAGCAGTTCGGAGACCCTCGCAGAGACCCGGTACTTC. This translates into CASSSETLAETRYF.

This clonotype has ten or more counts. This chain links TRBV2 with TRBJ2-6; no firm D call. The CDR3 loop spans 17 amino acids. Germline V gene sequence: CDR1 SNHLY, CDR2 FYNNEI. V was pared by 0 bases and J by 4 bases, with 13 bases between. The CDR3 sequence is CASSEAPAGAGANVLTF. Written as DNA, the CDR3 is TGTGCCAGCAGTGAAGCTCCGGCAGGAGCCGGGGCCAACGTCCTGACTTTC. Drawing the rest from reference TRBV2 and TRBJ2-6, the complete variable domain is EPEVTQTPSHQVTQMGQEVILRCVPISNHLYFYWYRQILGQKVEFLVSFYNNEISEKSEIFDDQFSVERPDGSNFTLKIRSTKLEDSAMYFCASSEAPAGAGANVLTFGAGSRLTVL.

This clonotype turned up a few times. The gene calls are TRBV6-2 or TRBV6-3 and TRBJ2-7, with D perhaps TRBD1 or TRBD2 (5 bases each). V lost 7 bases and J lost 5, with 21 bases in between. In germline, CDR1 is MNHEY, CDR2 SVGEGT. This CDR3 contains 15 residues. Here the CDR3 reads CASNFRDRDRDEQYF. As DNA, the CDR3 is TGTGCCAGCAACTTCCGGGACCGGGACCGCGACGAGCAGTACTTC.

Only a few counts were recorded for this clonotype. The chain links TRBV28 to TRBJ1-6, with D unclear. Germline CDR1 and CDR2: MDHEN and SYDVKM. V lost 8 bases to trimming and J lost 8 bases, with 13 bases between them. CDR3 length: 13 residues. CDR3 bases: TGTGCCAGCTCCCCTTTTTACGATTCACCCCTCCACTTT. Protein product: CASSPFYDSPLHF.

This clonotype was recorded many times. The chain couples TRBV28 to TRBJ1-5; TRBD1 matches 9 bases. CDR1 and CDR2 (germline): MDHEN, SYDVKM. Trimming removed 5 bases from V and 6 bases from J; junction bases left unmatched: 8. CDR3 length: 15 residues. The CDR3 loop is CASSPTGQGSQPQHF. As DNA, the CDR3 is TGTGCCAGCAGTCCGACGGGACAGGGTAGTCAGCCCCAGCATTTT.

As concerns this clonotype: With a much larger clone just one base away, this may be a read error. The chain carries TRBV7-2 and TRBJ2-3; D call uncertain. The J call may be faulty, since TRBJ1-5 better matches the DNA end. This CDR3 contains 16 residues. Germline assignment: CDR1 SGHTA and CDR2 FQGNSA. CDR3 residues: CASSFLLAASTDTQHF. In DNA, the CDR3 is TGTGCCAGCAGCTTTTTACTAGCGGCTAGCACAGATACGCAGCATTTT.

In this sample, this clonotype turned up many times. The chain links TRBV27 to TRBJ2-5; 7 bases agree with TRBD2. Germline loops: CDR1 MNHEY, CDR2 SMNVEV (reference sequence). J lost 3 bases, V lost 2 bases, and 9 bases had no gene match. The CDR3 is 16 amino acids. The CDR3 DNA reads as TGTGCCAGCAGTTTAAATTGGGGACTAAAAGAAGAGACCCAGTACTTC. This codes for CASSLNWGLKEETQYF.

The V call is TRBV7-8, the J call TRBJ2-1; a possible D gene is TRBD2 (5 bases). This CDR3 has 16 amino acids. The V gene lost 5 bases and the J gene lost 0 bases, with 14 bases spanning the gap. The V gene's germline CDR1 is SGHVS and CDR2 FQNEAQ. CDR3 bases: TGTGCCAGCAGCCAGAGAAGGGAGAGCTCCTACAATGAGCAGTTCTTC. As protein: CASSQRRESSYNEQFF.

This clonotype has ten or more counts. The chain uses TRBV28 and TRBJ2-7; TRBD2 agrees at 8 bases. The CDR3 length is 13 residues. CDR1 and CDR2 (germline): MDHEN, SYDVKM. V lost 6 bases, J lost 6 bases, and 7 bases stayed unmatched. DNA of the CDR3: TGTGCCAGCAGGGCCGGGACTAGTAGCGAGCAGTACTTC. This sequence encodes CASRAGTSSEQYF.

This clonotype was seen a few times. V gene TRBV7-9 combines with J gene TRBJ2-1; D is ambiguous. This CDR3 contains 14 residues. Trimming stripped 4 bases from V and 4 bases from J, with 11 bases between. Germline CDR1 SEHNR, CDR2 FQNEAQ (reference sequence). The CDR3 sequence is CASSSRLGYNEQFF. The DNA for the CDR3 is TGTGCCAGCAGCTCGCGACTTGGGTACAATGAGCAGTTCTTC.

The chain has TRBV28 and TRBJ2-3, with 8 bases fitting TRBD1. V lost 2 bases, J lost 8 bases, and 0 bases stayed unmatched. The length of the CDR3 is 12 residues. Germline V gives CDR1 MDHEN, CDR2 SYDVKM. The CDR3: CASSLTGGTQYF. The CDR3 DNA reads TGTGCCAGCAGTTTAACAGGGGGTACGCAGTATTTT.

This clonotype was seen repeatedly, ten times or more. This chain joins TRBV6-2 or TRBV6-3 and TRBJ2-7, with 7 bases identical to TRBD2. The V segment lost 4 bases and the J segment 6 bases; nucleotides outside the gene matches: 12. CDR1 and CDR2 from the germline V gene are MNHEY and SVGEGT. CDR3 length: 15 amino acids. CDR3 in DNA: TGTGCCAGCAGTTCCCGCGCTAGCGGTGCGGGCGAGCAGTACTTC. This sequence encodes CASSSRASGAGEQYF.

This clonotype was counted only a few times. This chain links TRBV19 with TRBJ2-6; D is ambiguous. Germline V CDR1 and CDR2: LNHDA, SQIVND (reference sequence). Deletions cut 6 bases from V and 4 bases from J, with 13 bases between. This CDR3 comprises 15 residues. The chain's CDR3 is CASSFWGTGANVLTF. The CDR3 region has the DNA TGTGCCAGTAGCTTCTGGGGAACCGGGGCCAACGTCCTGACTTTC.

The chain has TRBV30 and TRBJ2-1, with a tentative D call TRBD1 (6 bases). V was shortened by 0 bases and J by 10 bases, with 10 bases between the two germline ends. Germline values: CDR1 GTSNPN, CDR2 SVGIG (reference sequence). The CDR3 runs to 12 residues. This CDR3 is CAWSVQRGEQFF. DNA of the CDR3: TGTGCCTGGAGTGTACAAAGGGGGGAGCAGTTCTTC.

The J gene is TRBJ2-5, the V gene TRBV11-2; TRBD1 matches 7 bases. The germline gives CDR1 SGHAT, CDR2 FQNNGV. CDR3 length: 16 amino acids. With 0 bases clipped from V and 1 base from J, the junction kept 5 bases outside the gene matches. This CDR3 is CASSLDSGTVQETQYF. The CDR3 DNA reads TGTGCCAGCAGCTTAGACTCCGGGACAGTCCAAGAGACCCAGTACTTC.

This clonotype showed up just a few times. The chain employs TRBV5-1 and TRBJ2-7; TRBD2 matches 8 bases. Germline lookup yields CDR1 SGHRS and CDR2 YFSETQ. The CDR3 extends over 15 amino acids. The V and J ends lost 1 base and 0 bases, in that order; junction bases with no gene match: 3. The CDR3 region is CASSLTSGDSYEQYF. The CDR3 nucleotides are TGCGCCAGCAGCTTGACTAGCGGCGACTCCTACGAGCAGTACTTC.

The V call is TRBV10-3, the J call TRBJ2-2; D not certain. The germline gives CDR1 ENHRY, CDR2 SYGVKD. The CDR3 length is 13 residues. V was shortened by 7 bases and J by 1 base, with 7 bases between the two germline ends. The CDR3 DNA sequence: TGTGCCATCACCGCTCGGAACACCGGGGAGCTGTTTTTT. Protein sequence: CAITARNTGELFF.